Below, 17 T cell receptor beta chains from the same sample are listed, as sequenced in a study of shared clonotypes between healthy human individuals. Using immunoSEQ multiplex PCR, the repertoire was profiled, and TCRdb retains in-frame clones only, with some absent. The profile shows about 2.3 million clones, over 85% of them singletons. What was sequenced was naive CD4+ T cells from PBMCs. Subset indicated: CD45RA+ positively selected. The receptors here all came from a man aged 18 to 29 in good health. Some clones in this sample may be carry-over from other donors' samples.

The chain joins TRBV11-2 to TRBJ1-2; TRBD1 aligns across 8 bases. The germline V gene has CDR1 SGHAT and CDR2 FQNNGV. Trimming took 2 bases from V and 8 from J; bases not matched to a gene: 10. The CDR3 sequence is 15 residues long. CDR3 region: CASSLLSTGVEGYTF. CDR3 nucleotide sequence: TGTGCCAGCAGCTTACTTTCGACAGGGGTTGAAGGCTACACCTTC.

The J gene is TRBJ2-1, the V gene TRBV6-1; 10 positions match TRBD1. The CDR3 extends over 14 amino acids. Trimming at V came to 2 bases and at J to 12 bases, leaving 7 bases not matched to a gene. CDR1 is MNHNS and CDR2 is SASEGT in the germline V gene. Here the CDR3 DNA reads TGTGCCAGCAGTGAATTGGGACAGGGGCGTAGGCAGTTCTTC. Translation: CASSELGQGRRQFF.

The chain uses TRBV28 and TRBJ1-1; maybe TRBD1 (5 bases). Germline loops: CDR1 MDHEN, CDR2 SYDVKM. There are 16 residues in the CDR3. The ends were cut back, 1 base at V and 1 base at J, with 13 bases in the middle. The CDR3 DNA follows: TGTGCCAGCAGTTTATCTCAGGGTTTTGGGAACACTGAAGCTTTCTTT. It specifies CASSLSQGFGNTEAFF.

Notes on this clone: Other DNA sequences in this sample translate to the same CDR3. The gene calls are TRBV7-9 and TRBJ2-3; TRBD1 matches 7 bases. The CDR3 runs to 13 residues. V gave up 3 bases and J gave up 5 bases; unmatched junction bases: 2. Germline-derived CDR1 and CDR2 are SEHNR and FQNEAQ (reference sequence). CDR3 protein: CASSLAGGDTQYF. CDR3 nucleotides: TGTGCCAGCAGCTTGGCAGGGGGAGATACGCAGTATTTT.

This chain uses TRBV28 with TRBJ1-2; TRBD1 is a possible D gene (5 bases). Germline assignment: CDR1 MDHEN and CDR2 SYDVKM. Trimming took off 2 bases at V and 8 bases at J, with 18 bases between the two ends. The length of the CDR3 is 15 residues. This chain's CDR3 is CASSLVEGPKGGYTF. The DNA of the CDR3 is TGTGCCAGCAGTTTAGTAGAGGGGCCCAAAGGAGGCTACACCTTC.

The chain couples TRBV5-1 to TRBJ2-1; D might be TRBD1 or TRBD2, each matching 6 bases. This CDR3 is built from 12 residues. V lost 7 bases to trimming and J lost 10 bases, with 15 bases between them. The germline V gene has CDR1 SGHRS and CDR2 YFSETQ. The CDR3 spells CASGGPRSEQFF. The CDR3 DNA reads as TGCGCCAGCGGGGGGCCCAGGAGCGAGCAGTTCTTC.

This sequence joins TRBV29-1 and TRBJ2-7; no firm D call. Germline CDR1 SQVTM, CDR2 ANQGSEA. V lost 7 bases and J lost 0, with 7 bases in between. The CDR3 has 11 residues. Written as DNA, the CDR3 is TGCAGCGCGGGTAACTCCTACGAGCAGTACTTC. Protein: CSAGNSYEQYF.

This clone was counted between two and nine times. The V and J genes are TRBV2 and TRBJ1-1; D gene unclear. The CDR3 length is 11 residues. Germline V lookup: CDR1 SNHLY, CDR2 FYNNEI. V was pared by 7 bases and J by 4 bases, with 7 bases between. This CDR3 is CASTLLTEAFF. CDR3 DNA sequence: TGTGCCAGCACCCTTCTCACTGAAGCTTTCTTT.

This sequence joins TRBV27 and TRBJ1-2, with a tentative D call TRBD1 (6 bases). The V end was cut by 1 base, the J end by 8 bases, with 14 bases between. This CDR3 is 14 amino acids long. Germline-derived CDR1 and CDR2 are MNHEY and SMNVEV (reference sequence). The CDR3 loop is CASSLLRGREGYTF. In DNA, the CDR3 is TGTGCCAGCAGTTTATTGCGGGGGCGGGAAGGCTACACCTTC.

The chain links TRBV7-6 to TRBJ2-5, with a weak D call TRBD2 (5 bases). V gave up 2 bases and J gave up 2 bases, with 9 bases separating them. The CDR3 spans 14 residues. The germline gives CDR1 SGHVS, CDR2 FNYEAQ. The CDR3 loop is CASSLSLAQETQYF. CDR3 nucleotide sequence: TGTGCCAGCAGCTTAAGCCTAGCACAAGAGACCCAGTACTTC.

This chain joins TRBV7-9 and TRBJ2-5, with D perhaps matching TRBD1 or TRBD2 (6 bases each). V lost 5 bases and J 7 bases, leaving 29 bases between the germline ends. The CDR3 length is 18 residues. CDR1 is SEHNR and CDR2 is FQNEAQ in the germline V gene (reference sequence). CDR3 sequence reads: CASSPRGGWQAHLRTQYF. The CDR3 coding sequence is TGTGCCAGCAGCCCCAGAGGGGGGTGGCAGGCCCACCTGAGGACCCAGTACTTC.

This chain uses TRBV14 with TRBJ1-4, with TRBD1 as a possible D gene (5 bases). The germline V gene encodes CDR1 SGHDN and CDR2 FVKESK. The CDR3 has 15 residues. V lost 2 bases to trimming and J lost 14 bases, with 21 bases between them. CDR3 sequence (DNA): TGTGCCAGCAGCCAACAGGGCCACCCGGGTGGGGCCCTGTTTTTT. Its protein is CASSQQGHPGGALFF.

The genes are TRBV4-2 and TRBJ2-7; 10 bases line up with TRBD2. This CDR3 region has 18 residues. Germline V gene data show CDR1 as LGHNA and CDR2 as YNFKEQ. Trimming removed 0 bases from V and 0 bases from J; junction bases left unmatched: 8. Here the CDR3 reads CASSQELAGGGSSYEQYF. The CDR3 DNA sequence: TGTGCCAGCAGCCAAGAATTAGCGGGGGGAGGGTCCTCCTACGAGCAGTACTTC.

This clone was counted once. Distinct nucleotide sequences in the sample also encode this CDR3. CDR3 sequence reads: CASSLRQGRETQYF. CDR3 in DNA: TGTGCCAGCAGTCTCAGACAGGGCAGGGAGACCCAGTACTTC. The chain employs TRBV28 and TRBJ2-5, with 7 positions matching TRBD1. V lost 5 bases and J lost 5; bases outside the gene matches: 8. CDR3 length equals 14 residues. Germline assignment: CDR1 MDHEN and CDR2 SYDVKM.

The chain combines TRBV4-2 with TRBJ2-7; 10 bases map to TRBD2. Germline loops: CDR1 LGHNA, CDR2 YNFKEQ. The CDR3 length is 18 residues. Germline trimming cut 1 base from V and 4 bases from J; bases unmatched to any gene: 13. The CDR3 protein is CASSQGRASGRNRYEQYF. The CDR3, as DNA: TGTGCCAGCAGCCAAGGACGAGCTAGCGGGAGAAATAGATACGAGCAGTACTTC.

The chain couples TRBV7-2 to TRBJ2-2; D might be TRBD2 (5 bases). V shed 4 bases and J shed 5 bases, with 8 bases lying between them. CDR3 size: 13 residues. CDR1 is SGHTA and CDR2 is FQGNSA in the germline V gene. The CDR3 sequence is CASSYRLTGELFF. The CDR3, as DNA: TGTGCCAGCAGCTACAGACTAACCGGGGAGCTGTTTTTT.

This clone occurred once. The chain employs TRBV18 and TRBJ2-7, with D perhaps TRBD1 or TRBD2 (5 bases each). The CDR3 runs 13 residues. Trimming stripped 4 bases from V and 2 bases from J, with 9 bases between. From germline, CDR1 is KGHSH and CDR2 LQKENI. The CDR3 here is CASSQGPTYEQYF. CDR3 sequence (DNA): TGTGCCAGCTCACAGGGACCTACCTACGAGCAGTACTTC.